This entry lists 20 T cell receptor beta chains sequenced from one sample in a study of identifying expanded T cells in peripheral blood (dated by TCRdb to the late 2010s). The protocol used for the library was the immunoSEQ multiplex PCR assay. In its TCRdb copy, this immuneACCESS table keeps in-frame sequences only and misses some clones. Where compared with another copy, unresolved V genes explain less than half of these, and the others have no known cause. Across this sample there are over 65,000 clones, with 85% to 90% seen only once. Around 7% of the sample rests with the top ten. Sequenced input: blood. These receptor sequences come from a person aged 18 to 75 in good health.

The chain is built from TRBV5-1 and TRBJ2-5; 7 bases map to TRBD1. The CDR3 has 13 residues. The V and J ends lost 4 bases and 5 bases, in that order; junction bases with no gene match: 5. The V gene's germline CDR1 is SGHRS and CDR2 YFSETQ. The CDR3 protein is CASSVRGPETQYF. CDR3 DNA sequence: TGCGCCAGCAGCGTGAGGGGGCCGGAGACCCAGTACTTC.

The chain has TRBV18 and TRBJ2-3, with 8 nucleotides matching TRBD1. This CDR3 is 18 amino acids long. Germline-derived CDR1 and CDR2 are KGHSH and LQKENI. Losses at the gene ends were 3 bases for V and 5 bases for J; bases not matched to a gene: 16. The CDR3 protein is CASSPPTGAPREEDTQYF. CDR3 sequence (DNA): TGTGCCAGCTCACCGCCGACAGGGGCGCCCAGGGAGGAAGATACGCAGTATTTT.

The chain combines TRBV6-1 with TRBJ1-2; 9 positions agree with TRBD1. The CDR3 is 14 amino acids. Germline CDR1 reads MNHNS; CDR2 reads SASEGT. J lost 5 bases, V lost 6 bases, and 7 bases had no gene match. The CDR3 DNA follows: TGTGCCAGCAGACAGGGGGCGGTTGGGTATGGCTACACCTTC. This translates into CASRQGAVGYGYTF.

This chain connects TRBV18 to TRBJ2-3, with TRBD2 as a possible D gene (5 bases). The CDR3 contains 18 residues. CDR1 and CDR2 from the germline V gene are KGHSH and LQKENI. Trimming removed 0 bases at V and 6 bases at J, with 22 bases between. In nucleotides, the CDR3 is TGTGCCAGCTCACCACCTGTGGGAACGCGGGCCACGCGCGATACGCAGTATTTT. It is translated as CASSPPVGTRATRDTQYF.

The chain employs TRBV6-6 and TRBJ2-7, with 10 bases that match TRBD1. Per germline, CDR1 MNHNY and CDR2 SVGAGI (reference sequence). This CDR3 contains 15 residues. Losses at the gene ends were 6 bases for V and 2 bases for J; bases not matched to a gene: 7. CDR3 DNA: TGTGCCAGCAGATCGACAGGGGGCCTCACCTACGAGCAGTACTTC. This sequence encodes CASRSTGGLTYEQYF.

This clone has just a few counts. Here the CDR3 reads CASSLLTSGGTDTQYF. The CDR3 DNA reads as TGTGCCAGCAGCTTATTAACTAGCGGGGGTACAGATACGCAGTATTTT. The genes are TRBV7-2 and TRBJ2-3, with 11 positions matching TRBD2. Trimming at V came to 2 bases and at J to 3 bases, leaving 4 bases not matched to a gene. The length of the CDR3 is 16 residues. Per germline, CDR1 SGHTA and CDR2 FQGNSA.

The chain combines TRBV5-8 with TRBJ2-3; D unclear. Germline V gene lookup returns CDR1 SGHTS and CDR2 YDEGEE. CDR3 length: 15 residues. Trimming pared 0 bases from V and 1 base from J, leaving 9 bases between. The CDR3 DNA sequence: TGTGCCAGCAGCTTGGTTATCCTAGGCACAGATACGCAGTATTTT. The encoded protein is CASSLVILGTDTQYF.

Here the CDR3 reads CASSDSSNQPQHF. CDR3 DNA sequence: TGTGCCAGCTCAGACAGCAGCAATCAGCCCCAGCATTTT. The rearrangement links TRBV27 to TRBJ1-5; D perhaps matches TRBD1 (5 bases). Germline V gene lookup returns CDR1 MNHEY and CDR2 SMNVEV (reference sequence). The germline V and J ends were trimmed by 8 bases and 1 base, with 9 bases remaining between them. The length of the CDR3 is 13 residues.

The CDR3 DNA reads TGTGCCAGCAGCTCGGGACAGACCGCTATGGGCTACACCTTC. This translates into CASSSGQTAMGYTF. The chain has TRBV7-9 and TRBJ1-2, with 7 bases matching TRBD1. The CDR3 totals 14 residues. From germline, CDR1 is SEHNR and CDR2 FQNEAQ (reference sequence). With V trimmed by 4 bases and J by 8 bases, 10 bases remained unmatched.

The rearrangement joins TRBV19 to TRBJ1-6; 7 positions agree with TRBD1. The V and J ends lost 2 bases and 8 bases, in that order; junction bases with no gene match: 6. The CDR3 extends over 15 amino acids. Germline V CDR1 and CDR2: LNHDA, SQIVND (reference sequence). The CDR3 is CASSIKQGQDSPLHF. The CDR3 nucleotides are TGTGCCAGTAGTATAAAACAGGGGCAGGATTCACCCCTCCACTTT.

This clone has a handful of counts. This chain links TRBV5-1 with TRBJ2-5; D gene ambiguous. CDR1 is SGHRS, CDR2 YFSETQ, per germline. The CDR3 extends over 11 amino acids. With 1 base removed from V and 2 bases from J, the gap between germline ends came to 0 bases. The CDR3 is CASSLQETQYF. The CDR3 nucleotides read TGCGCCAGCAGCTTGCAAGAGACCCAGTACTTC.

The V and J genes are TRBV25-1 and TRBJ1-2; 10 bases are a match to TRBD1. Trimming removed 4 bases from V and 5 bases from J; junction bases left unmatched: 4. Germline loops: CDR1 MGHDK, CDR2 SYGVNS. The CDR3 length is 14 residues. The CDR3 spells CASSGDRGRYGYTF. CDR3 bases: TGTGCCAGCAGTGGGGACAGGGGACGTTATGGCTACACCTTC.

V and J are TRBV10-3 and TRBJ2-2, with D possibly being TRBD2 (5 bases). The V end lost 6 bases, the J end lost 4 bases, and 12 bases lay between the germline ends. The germline CDR1 and CDR2 sequences are ENHRY and SYGVKD. The CDR3 covers 14 residues. The CDR3 coding sequence is TGTGCCATCAGAAAGGACTTCTCCACCGGGGAGCTGTTTTTT. This encodes CAIRKDFSTGELFF.

V is TRBV7-2 and J is TRBJ2-5; D gene unclear. From germline, CDR1 is SGHTA and CDR2 FQGNSA. The CDR3 length is 13 residues. The V and J ends lost 5 bases and 4 bases respectively, with 11 bases between them. The CDR3 here is CASSPGMLETQYF. The DNA for the CDR3 is TGTGCCAGCAGCCCTGGGATGCTAGAGACCCAGTACTTC.

The rearrangement uses TRBV5-6 and TRBJ2-1; the match to TRBD2 covers 7 bases. CDR1 and CDR2 (germline): SGHDT, YYEEEE. CDR3 length: 16 residues. The junction had 7 bases not matched to a gene; V was cut back by 4 bases and J by 0 bases. CDR3 loop: CASSRTSESSYNEQFF. CDR3 coding DNA: TGTGCCAGCAGCCGAACTAGCGAAAGCTCCTACAATGAGCAGTTCTTC.

This clone occurred once. The chain links TRBV5-1 to TRBJ1-6; tentatively, D is TRBD1 (5 bases). Per germline, CDR1 SGHRS and CDR2 YFSETQ. Between the trimmed V and J ends, which lost 4 bases and 0 bases, there was a span of 14 bases. The CDR3 consists of 17 residues. CDR3 protein: CASSASGGSSYNSPLHF. The CDR3 nucleotides read TGCGCCAGCAGCGCGAGTGGGGGAAGCTCCTATAATTCACCCCTCCACTTT.

The V gene is TRBV29-1, the J gene TRBJ1-2; 9 bases match TRBD1. V was clipped by 5 bases and J by 7 bases; unmatched bases: 5. Looked up from germline, CDR1 is SQVTM and CDR2 is ANQGSEA. The CDR3 spans 12 residues. In DNA, the CDR3 is TGCAGCGTTCGGACAGGGGCCGGTGGCTACACCTTC. It encodes CSVRTGAGGYTF. The complete variable domain, with remaining parts taken from reference TRBV29-1 and TRBJ1-2, reads SAVISQKPSRDICQRGTSLTIQCQVDSQVTMMFWYRQQPGQSLTLIATANQGSEATYESGFVIDKFPISRPNLTFSTLTVSNMSPEDSSIYLCSVRTGAGGYTFGSGTRLTVV.

The rearrangement joins TRBV10-3 to TRBJ1-4; 8 bases align to TRBD1. Germline CDR1 is ENHRY and CDR2 is SYGVKD. J lost 3 bases, V lost 6 bases, and 3 bases had no gene match. This CDR3 contains 14 residues. CDR3 coding DNA: TGTGCCATCAGCCGGGACAGGTCTAATGAAAAACTGTTTTTT. The encoded protein is CAISRDRSNEKLFF.

V is TRBV5-6 and J is TRBJ1-3, with D possibly matching TRBD1 (6 bases). Trimming left V 0 bases short and J 6 bases short, with 13 bases between. The CDR3 extends over 15 amino acids. Germline loops: CDR1 SGHDT, CDR2 YYEEEE. The CDR3 region is CASSLVGGAENTIYF. For the CDR3, the DNA is TGTGCCAGCAGCTTGGTGGGGGGCGCAGAAAACACCATATATTTT.

The chain recombines TRBV2 with TRBJ1-1; 7 bases fit TRBD1. This CDR3 is 15 amino acids long. With 5 bases clipped from V and 5 bases from J, the junction kept 11 bases outside the gene matches. Germline CDR1 reads SNHLY; CDR2 reads FYNNEI. The CDR3 DNA follows: TGTGCCAGCAGTTGGGACAGCCGAGACGGGACTGAAGCTTTCTTT. Its protein is CASSWDSRDGTEAFF.